These T cell receptor beta chains were read from a single sample in a study of T cell repertoires in cytomegalovirus infection. Antigen specificity for these receptors is unknown. MiXCR was run by TCRdb on the reads, yielding one entry per CDR3 protein. This sample has about 55,000 distinct CDR3 sequences, with 20% found just once. The sample was CD8+ T cells from cultured PBMCs, taken from culture after CMV antigen stimulation. Every receptor here comes from a human donor in good health (CMV status not recorded). Some clones in this sample may be carry-over from other donors' samples. Each CDR3 is given with its conserved first and last residue. A D gene is named only where the DNA matches it firmly. The size entry is marked missing in some rows and otherwise reads once, few, many or a size class.

J gene	clone size	D gene	V gene	CDR3 DNA	CDR3 protein
TRBJ2-1	many	NA	TRBV7-2	TGTGCCAGCAGCTTTAGAAGCTCCTACAATGAGCAGTTCTTC	CASSFRSSYNEQFF
TRBJ2-1	NA	NA	TRBV6-6	TGTGCCAGCAGCGGGCCCAGCCAGGACGGGTTCTTC	CASSGPSQDGFF
TRBJ1-1	many	NA	TRBV4-1	TGCGCCAGCAGCCTAAGGGGGAACACTGAAGCTTTCTTT	CASSLRGNTEAFF
TRBJ1-1	NA	NA	TRBV7-9	TGTGCCAGCAGCCAATGGCAGGTCGGCTCGAACACTGAAGCTTTCTTT	CASSQWQVGSNTEAFF
TRBJ2-5	NA	TRBD2	TRBV7-2	TGTGCCAGCAGAGGAGCGGGGGACGAGACCCAGTACTTC	CASRGAGDETQYF
TRBJ1-2	few	NA	TRBV6-1	TGTGCCAGCAGTGCCAATTTGGGACACGACGGCTACACCTTC	CASSANLGHDGYTF
TRBJ2-3	NA	NA	TRBV7-9	TGTGCCAGCAGCCCCCGTGACGATACGCAGTATTTT	CASSPRDDTQYF
TRBJ2-7	NA	NA	TRBV7-6	TGTGCCAGCAGCTTAAGGACGGGAAGGGACACCTGGTACGAGCAGTACTTC	CASSLRTGRDTWYEQYF
TRBJ2-7	NA	TRBD2	TRBV29-1	TGCAGCGTTGATAGGGTGACTAGCTTTTACTACGAGCAGTACTTC	CSVDRVTSFYYEQYF
TRBJ1-2	NA	NA	TRBV12-5	TGTGCTAGTGGTGTTCATAACCGGGGCTACACCTTC	CASGVHNRGYTF
TRBJ2-5	few	TRBD1	TRBV12-5	TGTGCTAGTGGTTTGGACAGGGGGCGAGAGACCCAGTACTTC	CASGLDRGRETQYF
TRBJ2-7	NA	NA	TRBV2	TGTGCCAGCAAAGAAGGTCCAACCAGATCCTACGAGCAGTACTTC	CASKEGPTRSYEQYF
TRBJ2-5	many	TRBD1	TRBV3-1	TGTGCCAGCAGCCTACAAAGGACAGGGGGCAGAGAGACCCAGTACTTC	CASSLQRTGGRETQYF
TRBJ2-7	NA	NA	TRBV20-1	TGCAGTGGGTTGGGGCGGTCCTCCTACGAGCAGTACTTC	CSGLGRSSYEQYF
TRBJ1-2	few	NA	TRBV12-3/TRBV12-4	TGTGCCAGCAGCCTCTTCCCAGGTGCTAACTATGGCTACACCTTC	CASSLFPGANYGYTF
TRBJ2-1	few	NA	TRBV28	TGTGCCAGCAGCTCAGGGGCGACGGGTGAGCAGTTCTTC	CASSSGATGEQFF
TRBJ2-5	NA	NA	TRBV10-2	TGCGCCAGCCGAGCGGGAGAGACCCAGTACTTC	CASRAGETQYF
TRBJ2-1	NA	TRBD2	TRBV18	TGTGCCACCGCACGGGGGGTCGGGCAGTTCTTC	CATARGVGQFF
TRBJ2-1	few	TRBD2	TRBV2	TGTGCCAGCAGTACCGGGACTAGTAGTATCCATGAGCAGTTCTTC	CASSTGTSSIHEQFF
TRBJ1-3	few	NA	TRBV7-2	TGTGCCAGCAGCTTAGAATCCGCCTCTGGAAACACCATATATTTT	CASSLESASGNTIYF
TRBJ1-2	many	TRBD1	TRBV7-9	TGTGCCAGCAGCCGGACAGGGGCCCATGGCTACACCTTC	CASSRTGAHGYTF
TRBJ1-2	NA	NA	TRBV12-5	TGTGCTAGTGCTATCTCGGTCCTCTATGGCTACACCTTC	CASAISVLYGYTF
TRBJ2-1	NA	NA	TRBV12-3/TRBV12-4	TGTGCCAGCAGTTTAGATGCTAGCAGATCCTACAATGAGCAGTTCTTC	CASSLDASRSYNEQFF
TRBJ2-7	few	NA	TRBV7-6	TGTGCCAGCAGCGCAACCACCTACTCCTACGAGCAGTACTTC	CASSATTYSYEQYF
TRBJ2-3	NA	NA	TRBV5-8	TGTGCCAGCAGCTCCGTGGACTCACCCTCATCCACAGATACGCAGTATTTT	CASSSVDSPSSTDTQYF
TRBJ1-1	NA	NA	TRBV9	TGTGCCAGCAGCCCCCCCCAGGGCCACACTGAAGCTTTCTTT	CASSPPQGHTEAFF
TRBJ1-1	NA	NA	TRBV19	TGTGCCAGTAGTATAGCAGGACCTGAAGCTTTCTTT	CASSIAGPEAFF
TRBJ2-2	few	TRBD1	TRBV11-1	TGTGCCAGCAGCTTGAGTAGGGGGCGAATCGGGGAGCTGTTTTTT	CASSLSRGRIGELFF
TRBJ2-1	few	TRBD2	TRBV6-2/TRBV6-3	TGTGCCAGCAGTTCCCCAGGGACTAGCGGGATCAATGAGCAGTTCTTC	CASSSPGTSGINEQFF
TRBJ2-7	NA	NA	TRBV12-3/TRBV12-4	TGTGCCAGCAGTTTGAATTTGGAGGGTACAACCTACGAGCAGTACTTC	CASSLNLEGTTYEQYF
TRBJ1-2	NA	NA	TRBV7-9	TGTGCCAGCAGCTTAGGTCCAGGAACTGCCAACTATGGCTACACCTTC	CASSLGPGTANYGYTF
TRBJ1-3	few	NA	TRBV15	TGTGCCACCAGCAGCTCCGGGGGGCGCGGAAACACCATATATTTT	CATSSSGGRGNTIYF
TRBJ2-7	NA	NA	TRBV2	TGTGCCAGCAGTGAGTCCTGGACATACTACGAGCAGTACTTC	CASSESWTYYEQYF
TRBJ2-3	NA	NA	TRBV11-2	TGTGCCAGCTCCCTACAGGGCGCAGATACGCAGTATTTT	CASSLQGADTQYF
TRBJ2-5	NA	NA	TRBV29-1	TGCAGCGTTGAAGATCCGGACAGCCCATCGGGGACCCAGTACTTC	CSVEDPDSPSGTQYF
TRBJ1-1	few	NA	TRBV28	TGTGCCAGCAGTTTATGGGGGAGGGCTGAAGCTTTCTTT	CASSLWGRAEAFF
TRBJ1-5	few	NA	TRBV19	TGTGCCGCAGGGGTTCAGCCCCAGCATTTT	CAAGVQPQHF
TRBJ2-7	few	TRBD2	TRBV3-1	TGTGCCAGCAGAAGCGGGGGGGCGTACGAGCAGTACTTC	CASRSGGAYEQYF
TRBJ2-4	NA	TRBD2	TRBV5-1	TGCGCCAGCAGCCCCCTCGGGGGGGCCAAAAACATTCAGTACTTC	CASSPLGGAKNIQYF
TRBJ1-3	few	NA	TRBV7-2	TGTGCCAGCAGCCTAAGGGTCGTGGGGAACACCATATATTTT	CASSLRVVGNTIYF
TRBJ1-5	NA	NA	TRBV7-8	TGTGCCAGCAGCTTAGTGCCAGGGGATTATCAGCCCCAGCATTTT	CASSLVPGDYQPQHF
TRBJ2-3	NA	NA	TRBV11-2	TGTGCCAGCAGCGGTATTGGACTAATCCACGCAGATACGCAGTATTTT	CASSGIGLIHADTQYF
TRBJ2-7	few	TRBD2	TRBV11-2	TGTGCCAGCAGCACCCGGACTAGCGGGGTCTCCTACGAGCAGTACTTC	CASSTRTSGVSYEQYF
TRBJ2-1	few	TRBD1	TRBV19	TGTGCCAGTAGCACGGCAGGGGGCAATGAGCAGTTCTTC	CASSTAGGNEQFF
TRBJ2-7	NA	NA	TRBV7-2	TGTACCAGCAGCTTTAGTTACGAGCAGTACTTC	CTSSFSYEQYF